This is a list of T cell receptor beta chains from one sample in a study of T cells after yellow fever vaccination. TCRdb recomputed calls from the 5' RACE reads with MiXCR, one row per CDR3 protein. The repertoire holds about 580,000 distinct CDR3 sequences, with 17% as singletons. This sample comprised PBMCs, obtained about 5 days after the first yellow fever vaccination. The receptors come from a man aged 18 to 30 who received the YFV17D yellow fever vaccine. CDR3s include the opening cysteine and the closing phenylalanine or tryptophan. D genes are given only for firm matches. A clone size is listed for some rows: how often the clone was seen (once, few, many), or a class if it is expanded.

-,TRBJ2-3,TRBV5-1,-,CASSPDVHSTDTQYF,TGCGCCAGCAGCCCCGACGTACACAGCACAGATACGCAGTATTTT
-,TRBJ2-5,TRBV27,TRBD1,CASSLYSGGETQYF,TGTGCCAGCAGTTTATATTCAGGGGGCGAGACCCAGTACTTC
few,TRBJ1-2,TRBV5-1,-,CASSLGVGRPDGYTF,TGCGCCAGCAGCTTGGGCGTTGGGCGTCCGGATGGCTACACCTTC
few,TRBJ1-1,TRBV5-1,-,CASSHRRLNTEAFF,TGCGCCAGCAGCCACAGGAGATTGAACACTGAAGCTTTCTTT
few,TRBJ1-2,TRBV20-1,-,CSARPGILDYGYTF,TGCAGTGCTAGACCAGGGATCTTGGACTATGGCTACACCTTC
many,TRBJ1-6,TRBV7-2,-,CASSLGGNYNSPLHF,TGTGCCAGCAGCTTAGGCGGCAATTATAATTCACCCCTCCACTTT
few,TRBJ2-1,TRBV24-1,TRBD2,CATSVAGGVDEQFF,TGTGCCACCAGTGTAGCGGGGGGGGTGGATGAGCAGTTCTTC
-,TRBJ2-1,TRBV27,TRBD1,CASSTSGTGDNEQFF,TGTGCCAGCAGTACCTCCGGGACAGGGGACAATGAGCAGTTCTTC
-,TRBJ2-3,TRBV5-1,TRBD2,CASSNRDYGPDTQYF,TGCGCCAGCAGCAACCGGGACTATGGCCCCGATACGCAGTATTTT
-,TRBJ2-1,TRBV5-4,TRBD2,CASRPGLAGDNEQFF,TGTGCCAGCAGGCCGGGACTAGCAGGGGACAATGAGCAGTTCTTC
few,TRBJ1-2,TRBV4-3,TRBD1,CASSQDKGQGAVGYTF,TGCGCCAGCAGCCAAGATAAGGGACAGGGGGCAGTAGGCTACACCTTC
-,TRBJ2-1,TRBV7-8,-,CASSIRPGYYNEQFF,TGTGCCAGCAGCATTCGCCCGGGGTACTACAATGAGCAGTTCTTC
few,TRBJ1-2,TRBV4-3,TRBD1,CASSRGQGYDYGYTF,TGCGCCAGCAGCCGGGGACAGGGTTACGACTATGGCTACACCTTC
-,TRBJ2-1,TRBV20-1,-,CSARDGGASSYNEQFF,TGCAGTGCTAGAGATGGTGGGGCAAGCTCCTACAATGAGCAGTTCTTC
-,TRBJ1-5,TRBV7-7,-,CASSQDTDSNQPQHF,TGTGCTAGCAGCCAGGACACCGATAGCAATCAGCCCCAGCATTTT
few,TRBJ2-5,TRBV20-1,TRBD1,CSASQEQGIETQYF,TGCAGTGCTAGCCAGGAACAGGGGATAGAGACCCAGTACTTC
few,TRBJ2-1,TRBV11-3,-,CASRVRGPTTSYNEQFF,TGTGCCAGCAGGGTTCGGGGTCCGACAACTTCCTACAATGAGCAGTTCTTC
-,TRBJ1-5,TRBV20-1,-,CSASVNQPQHF,TGCAGTGCAAGCGTAAATCAGCCCCAGCATTTT
-,TRBJ2-2,TRBV7-9,-,CASRPQGGGELFF,TGTGCCAGCAGACCACAGGGAGGCGGGGAGCTGTTTTTT
few,TRBJ2-3,TRBV3-1,-,CASAFRDANTQYF,TGTGCCAGCGCCTTCCGGGACGCTAATACGCAGTATTTT
few,TRBJ2-3,TRBV7-8,TRBD1,CASSSSTGGDTQYF,TGTGCCAGCAGCTCCTCGACAGGGGGAGATACGCAGTATTTT
few,TRBJ2-3,TRBV6-1,TRBD1,CAMWTGDATDTQYF,TGTGCCATGTGGACAGGGGATGCCACAGATACGCAGTATTTT
few,TRBJ1-3,TRBV7-2,TRBD1,CASSQGQGLNTIYF,TGTGCCAGCAGCCAGGGACAGGGGTTAAACACCATATATTTT
-,TRBJ2-3,TRBV6-1,-,CASSLQGTLSDTQYF,TGTGCCAGCAGCCTTCAGGGTACCCTCTCAGATACGCAGTATTTT
-,TRBJ2-3,TRBV20-1,-,CSARIHGRDTQYF,TGCAGTGCTAGGATCCACGGTAGAGATACGCAGTATTTT
-,TRBJ1-2,TRBV28,TRBD1,CATGERFDRGGTGGYTF,TGTGCCACCGGAGAGAGATTTGACAGGGGCGGTACAGGAGGCTACACCTTC
-,TRBJ2-5,TRBV7-8,TRBD2,CASSSGLAGVEETQYF,TGTGCCAGCAGCTCTGGACTAGCGGGGGTAGAAGAGACCCAGTACTTC
few,TRBJ1-4,TRBV7-2,-,CASSLGTGSREKLFF,TGTGCCAGCAGCTTGGGTACAGGGTCTCGGGAAAAACTGTTTTTT
-,TRBJ2-1,TRBV24-1,TRBD2,CATSVGAGGQNEQFF,TGTGCCACCAGTGTCGGAGCGGGGGGGCAGAATGAGCAGTTCTTC
few,TRBJ2-7,TRBV4-3,TRBD1,CASSLELGPDRGSYEQYF,TGCGCCAGCAGCCTAGAATTGGGCCCGGACAGGGGTTCCTACGAGCAGTACTTC
few,TRBJ1-5,TRBV2,-,CASSEQGLGQPQHF,TGTGCCAGCAGTGAACAGGGGCTCGGACAGCCCCAGCATTTT
-,TRBJ1-1,TRBV5-5,-,CASSFRTDVGTEAFF,TGTGCCAGCAGCTTCCGGACCGACGTCGGCACTGAAGCTTTCTTT
few,TRBJ1-2,TRBV5-1,TRBD1,CASSTHQGVSSGYTF,TGCGCCAGCAGCACACACCAGGGGGTTTCGAGCGGCTACACCTTC
few,TRBJ2-3,TRBV7-2,-,CASSLEDIPTDTQYF,TGTGCCAGCAGCTTAGAGGACATCCCCACAGATACGCAGTATTTT
-,TRBJ2-1,TRBV6-2/TRBV6-3,-,CASSYSGILPQFF,TGTGCCAGCAGTTACTCAGGGATACTCCCGCAGTTCTTC